This paragraph covers one T cell receptor (beta chain) sequence. Its specificity is not known. This sample was taken from a study of a mutant IDH1 vaccine in newly diagnosed glioma. The assay was immunoSEQ multiplex PCR, and TCRdb's table has in-frame clones only and misses some. Here the sample spans about 64,000 clones, approximately 84% being singletons. The CDR3 is made up of 12 amino acids. V was pared by 5 bases and J by 7 bases, with 7 bases of the junction left unmatched. The germline gives CDR1 SQVTM, CDR2 ANQGSEA. The time point was: week 11, during vaccination. Every vaccination contained 300 ug of the mutant IDH1 20-mer peptide and was paired with topical imiquimod.

This chain uses TRBV29-1 with TRBJ1-2, with 7 nucleotides matching TRBD1. Sequencing was performed on PBMCs, taken from a glioma patient whose treatment included an IDH1 peptide vaccine. The clonotype was recovered from a woman in her forties or fifties with glioma. The CDR3 coding sequence is TGCAGCGTTCCAGGGGGAGGCGGTGGCTACACCTTC. Its translation is CSVPGGGGGYTF.